This T cell receptor beta chain originates from a study of blood T cell repertoires in COVID-19. In the study overall: Samples of COVID-19 (acute and convalescent) were obtained from the United States, Italy and Spain. The cDNA or gDNA used as material had been derived from T cells, B-cell-depleted T cells, or PBMCs.

Sequenced by immunoSEQ multiplex PCR; TCRdb stores in-frame clones only, minus some. The profile shows tens of thousands of clones, approximately 88% of them singletons. Patients of the Seattle cohort, enrolled during active infection, were followed longitudinally. Germline CDR1 and CDR2: MNHEY and SVGAGI. V lost 4 bases and J lost 4; bases outside the gene matches: 9. The CDR3 has 16 amino acids. This TCR came from a man in his fifties or sixties with COVID-19, enrolled during active disease. The specimen sequenced was peripheral blood. The gene calls are TRBV6-5 and TRBJ1-3; 8 bases agree with TRBD1. CDR3 DNA: TGTGCCAGCAGTTCCCTCCAGGGGGCGCGCGGAAACACCATATATTTT. This translates into CASSSLQGARGNTIYF.